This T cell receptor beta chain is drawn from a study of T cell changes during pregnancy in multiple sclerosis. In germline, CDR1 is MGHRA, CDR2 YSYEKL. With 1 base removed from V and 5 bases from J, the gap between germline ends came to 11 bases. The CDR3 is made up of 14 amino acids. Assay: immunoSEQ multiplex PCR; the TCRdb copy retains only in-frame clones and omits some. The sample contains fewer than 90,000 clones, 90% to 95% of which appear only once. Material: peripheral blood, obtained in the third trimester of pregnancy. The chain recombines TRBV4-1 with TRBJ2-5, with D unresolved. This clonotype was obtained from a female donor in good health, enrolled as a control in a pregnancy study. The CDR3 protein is CASSQGGTPETQYF. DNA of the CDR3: TGCGCCAGCAGCCAAGGAGGAACGCCGGAGACCCAGTACTTC.